This entry describes one T cell receptor (beta chain). What it binds is not known. The data are from a study of immune evolution from preneoplasia to lung adenocarcinoma. Macro-dissection enriched premalignant or tumor cells before nucleic acid extraction. Germline loops: CDR1 GTSNPN, CDR2 SVGIG (reference sequence). J gave up 2 bases and V 2 bases, and 6 bases lay outside the gene matches. The CDR3 has 15 residues. General study findings and limits: Highest clonality occurred in KRAS-mutant, not EGFR-mutant or double wild-type, nodules.

Only in-frame clones appear in the TCRdb table, and some are missing; sequencing was by immunoSEQ multiplex PCR. This sample carries over 9,500 clones, roughly 91% of them seen once, and the ten largest clones take roughly 3%. Specimen: FFPE invasive lung adenocarcinoma tissue. The receptor's source is a person aged 70 to 85 with invasive lung adenocarcinoma. Some clones in this sample may be carry-over from other donors' samples. J is TRBJ2-3 and V is TRBV30; the match to TRBD2 covers 8 bases. The CDR3 spells CAWSLISGVTDTQYF. CDR3 nucleotides: TGTGCCTGGAGTCTAATTAGCGGGGTCACAGATACGCAGTATTTT. The complete variable domain, with remaining parts taken from reference TRBV30 and TRBJ2-3, reads SQTIHQWPATLVQPVGSPLSLECTVEGTSNPNLYWYRQAAGRGLQLLFYSVGIGQISSEVPQNLSASRPQDRQFILSSKKLLLSDSGFYLCAWSLISGVTDTQYFGPGTRLTVL.